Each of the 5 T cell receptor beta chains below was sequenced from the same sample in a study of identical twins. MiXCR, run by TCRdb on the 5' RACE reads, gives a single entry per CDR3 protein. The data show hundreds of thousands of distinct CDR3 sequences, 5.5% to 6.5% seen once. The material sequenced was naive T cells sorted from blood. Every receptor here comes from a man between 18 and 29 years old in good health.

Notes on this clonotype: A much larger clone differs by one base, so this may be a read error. The CDR3 nucleotides are TGTGCCACCAGCAGTCAAGAAAACGAGCAGTGCTTC. Translating it yields CATSSQENEQCF. The rearrangement links TRBV15 to TRBJ2-7; no clear D gene. The CDR3 length is 12 residues. Germline CDR1 reads LNHNV; CDR2 reads YYDKDF (reference sequence). Using reference TRBV15 and TRBJ2-7 for the parts outside the CDR3, the full variable domain is DAMVIQNPRYQVTQFGKPVTLSCSQTLNHNVMYWYQQKSSQAPKLLFHYYDKDFNNEADTPDNFQSRRPNTSFCFLDIRSPGLGDTAMYLCATSSQENEQCFGPGTRLTVT.

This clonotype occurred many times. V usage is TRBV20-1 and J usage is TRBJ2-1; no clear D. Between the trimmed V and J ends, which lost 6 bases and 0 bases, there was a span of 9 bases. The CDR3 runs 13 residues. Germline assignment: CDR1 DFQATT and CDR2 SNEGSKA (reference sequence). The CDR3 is CSAPDLSYNEQFF. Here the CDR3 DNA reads TGCAGTGCGCCGGACCTCTCCTACAATGAGCAGTTCTTC.

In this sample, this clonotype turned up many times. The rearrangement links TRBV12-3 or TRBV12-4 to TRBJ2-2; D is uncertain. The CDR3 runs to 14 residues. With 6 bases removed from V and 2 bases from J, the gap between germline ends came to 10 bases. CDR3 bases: TGTGCCAGCAGACCCAATTCTAACACCGGGGAGCTGTTTTTT. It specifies CASRPNSNTGELFF.

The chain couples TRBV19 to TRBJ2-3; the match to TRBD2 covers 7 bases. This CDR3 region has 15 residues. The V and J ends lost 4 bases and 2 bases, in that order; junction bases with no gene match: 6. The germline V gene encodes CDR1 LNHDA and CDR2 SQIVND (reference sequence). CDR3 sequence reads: CASSRASGYTDTQYF. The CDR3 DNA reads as TGTGCCAGTAGTAGAGCTAGCGGATACACAGATACGCAGTATTTT.

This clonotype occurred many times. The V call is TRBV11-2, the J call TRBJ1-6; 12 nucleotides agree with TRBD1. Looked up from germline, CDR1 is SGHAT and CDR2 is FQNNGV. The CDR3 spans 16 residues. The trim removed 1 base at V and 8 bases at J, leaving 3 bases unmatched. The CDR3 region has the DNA TGTGCCAGCAGCTTAGGGGGACAGGGGGCATATTCACCCCTCCACTTT. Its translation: CASSLGGQGAYSPLHF.